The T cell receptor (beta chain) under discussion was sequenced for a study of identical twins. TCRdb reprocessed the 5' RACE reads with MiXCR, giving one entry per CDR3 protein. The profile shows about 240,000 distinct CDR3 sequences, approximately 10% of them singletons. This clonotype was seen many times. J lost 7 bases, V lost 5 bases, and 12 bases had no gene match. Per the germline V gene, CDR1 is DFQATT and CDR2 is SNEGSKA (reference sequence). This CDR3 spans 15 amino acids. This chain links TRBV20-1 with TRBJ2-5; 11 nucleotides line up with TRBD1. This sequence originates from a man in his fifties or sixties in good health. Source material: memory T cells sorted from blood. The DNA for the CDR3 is TGCAGTGCTCACGCGGGGACAGGGGGGCCAACGACCCAGTACTTC. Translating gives CSAHAGTGGPTTQYF.